This T cell receptor beta chain is drawn from a study of T cells in localized non-small cell lung cancer. Study-level findings and limits: Sequence data derive from only one tumor region, so heterogeneity remains possible. There was higher T cell clonality in uninvolved adjacent lung than in tumor, and it was highest there.

Clones were read by immunoSEQ multiplex PCR, and TCRdb kept only the in-frame ones, dropping some. The repertoire holds about 34,000 clones, with around 73% as singletons. Points on this clone: The antigen remains unidentified.

The CDR3 loop spans 15 amino acids. V lost 5 bases and J lost 2; bases outside the gene matches: 5. Germline values: CDR1 MNHNS, CDR2 SASEGT. The rearrangement uses TRBV6-1 and TRBJ1-5; TRBD1 matches 8 bases. The sequencing here drew on peripheral blood, taken before any cancer treatment. The clonotype comes from a male donor at least 60 years old with stage II squamous cell lung carcinoma. The CDR3 DNA sequence: TGTGCCAGCAGTCCCGGACAGGGAGGCAATCAGCCCCAGCATTTT. Its protein is CASSPGQGGNQPQHF.